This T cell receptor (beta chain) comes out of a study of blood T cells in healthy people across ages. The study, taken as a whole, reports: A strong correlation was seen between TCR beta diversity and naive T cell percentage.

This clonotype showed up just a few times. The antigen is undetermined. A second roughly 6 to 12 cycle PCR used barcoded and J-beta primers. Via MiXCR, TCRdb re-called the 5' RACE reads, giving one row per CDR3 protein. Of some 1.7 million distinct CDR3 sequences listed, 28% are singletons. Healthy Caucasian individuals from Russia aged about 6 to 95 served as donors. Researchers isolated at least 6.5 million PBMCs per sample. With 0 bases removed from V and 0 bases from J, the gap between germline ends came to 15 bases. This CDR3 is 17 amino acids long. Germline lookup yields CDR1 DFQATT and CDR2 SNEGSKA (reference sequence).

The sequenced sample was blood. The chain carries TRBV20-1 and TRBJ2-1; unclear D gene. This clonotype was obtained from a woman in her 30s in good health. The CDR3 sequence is CSARDPDPQSSYNEQFF. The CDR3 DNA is TGCAGTGCTAGAGATCCGGATCCCCAGAGCTCCTACAATGAGCAGTTCTTC.